This entry features one TCR beta chain sequence. The data originate from a study of blood T cell repertoires in COVID-19. Study context: Material from acute and convalescent COVID-19 was sourced from the United States, Italy and Spain. Nucleic acid was either cDNA or gDNA, and it came from T cells, B-cell-depleted T cells, or PBMCs.

Per germline, CDR1 MNHNY and CDR2 SVGAGI (reference sequence). V was clipped by 9 bases and J by 6 bases; unmatched bases: 9. This CDR3 is built from 13 residues. TCRdb's copy holds only in-frame clones and misses some; the assay was immunoSEQ multiplex PCR. The sample consists of 200,000 to 250,000 clones, roughly four fifths of them appearing once. The rearrangement links TRBV6-6 to TRBJ2-3, with 7 nucleotides matching TRBD1. This receptor was taken from a woman aged 45 to 65 with acute or convalescent COVID-19. Sequencing used peripheral blood. CDR3 sequence reads: CASDRVVQDTQYF. In DNA form, the CDR3 reads TGTGCCAGTGACAGGGTGGTCCAGGATACGCAGTATTTT.